This T cell receptor beta chain appears in the sequencing data of a study of cytomegalovirus exposure and HLA in healthy donors (dated by TCRdb to about 2017). Describing the broader study: An earlier analysis of some 500 of the donors reported 250 to 350 Gb of sequence data and around 120 million unique TCR beta sequences from 150 million to 200 million T cells. The aim of the study was to test whether cataloging public T cell receptors could identify signatures of past pathogen exposure. Class I and class II HLA loci were covered by the typing at four-digit resolution. The genetic ancestry cluster associated with self-reported Caucasian donors included 70% to 85% of the 300 to 400 genotyped donors. Typing coverage differed by locus: A, B, C, DRB1 and DQB1 were typed in about 620-630 donors, DQA1 in about 560, DPA1 in some 570, and DPB1 in just under 490. Rather than using new phenotypic data, the later analysis identified candidate immune exposures from TCR beta sequences and from how often those sequences occurred across donors. Donor age, sex, ethnicity and CMV serostatus were compiled alongside the repertoire data. The study profiled the T cell repertoires of some 610 subjects by immunosequencing and related them to cytomegalovirus serostatus. Along with the approximately 670-subject first cohort, a separate validation cohort of over a hundred different subjects was used. The study combined high-throughput TCR immunosequencing, statistical association of individual TCRs with disease status, and machine learning to predict cytomegalovirus infection status. On average, around 240,000 unique TCR beta nucleotide sequences were sequenced per donor among 350 to 400 genotyped donors of the cohort, with around 19% of those sequences being non-productive. An earlier analysis of nearly 600 of the donors applied high-throughput TCR beta sequencing to assess whether each TCR beta V gene segment acted as functional or pseudogenic. An early release covering 500 to 750 HLA-typed donors comprised approximately 300 gigabases of sequencing data and around 85 million unique TCR sequences. All discovery cohort repertoires had been generated using a single sequencing platform. Genome-wide SNP genotypes for about 60% of the 666 donors were used in a later genetic analysis, which treated that subset as a discovery cohort. To study patterns of TCR occurrence, a later analysis re-analyzed previously published TCR beta repertoires from 650 to 750 donors and added high-resolution HLA genotyping. Because of strong linkage in the cohort, roughly five DR-DQ haplotypes were treated as single units for association and clustering. The research as a whole found: According to a later analysis, TCR association rates differed among HLA loci, with DRB1 alleles showing the most associated TCRs and HLA-C alleles showing the fewest. The classifier was reported to diagnose cytomegalovirus status with high specificity and sensitivity in both the original and validation cohorts. When HLA alleles, especially DR and DQ, strongly co-occurred, TCR associations were difficult to assign to individual alleles. Three of the identified cytomegalovirus-associated TCR beta chains were confirmed in vitro to be specific for cytomegalovirus antigens. Because HLA typing was unavailable for some donors at each locus, only the typed subset was used in association tests. Most CMV-associated TCR beta chains appeared to be HLA-restricted in a later analysis, and the HLA associations seemed to be driven largely by CMV exposure. In an earlier analysis of approximately 590 of the donors, most TCR beta V segments were observed in productive rearrangements about 87% or about 30% of the time, broadly matching IMGT annotations. At a false discovery rate of 0.05, a later analysis linked fewer than 20,000 TCR beta sequences to specific HLA alleles. In this cohort, only TCR beta chains were sequenced, and detectable features were limited by the absence of alpha or paired-chain data. The presence/absence analyses assumed that sequencing depth was roughly uniform across donors, and that assumption may not be true. Most TCR sequences were observed very rarely across donors, whereas some public TCRs were present in many individuals. It was suggested by the authors that the approach could potentially be generalized to other disease states and immunological phenotypes. A further reported finding was that TCR beta sequences accurately predicted the HLA-A and HLA-B alleles for most subjects in the first cohort. The 87-base-pair reads could not distinguish some IMGT-functional V segments, including TRBV6-2 and TRBV6-3, so those segments were excluded. A cluster of highly shared sequence variants was judged likely to be a technical artifact of the sequencing pipeline. Correlated functional status among segregating V segments might be attributable to linkage disequilibrium, but an unknown experimental factor could not be ruled out. According to a later analysis, parvovirus B19, influenza, CMV and Epstein-Barr virus appeared linked to several top co-occurrence clusters. Because counts were too low, about 15 rarely observed V segments, including chromosome 9 orphons, were left out of the earlier analysis of 500 to 650 of the donors. Compared with equally common non-associated chains, HLA-associated TCR beta chains in a later analysis were more clonally expanded and had lower generation probabilities. For the cohort, immune exposure information was limited to CMV serostatus. The study gave a list of under 200 TCR beta chains associated with cytomegalovirus. Compared with the approximately 720-donor mean, donors in an Asian-associated ancestry cluster had fewer N-insertions in productive TCRs, according to a later genetic analysis. V-gene and J-gene trimming of TCR beta chains was associated with a missense DCLRE1C variant in a later genetic analysis, and the association was replicated in an independent cohort.

The receptor library was made with the immunoSEQ multiplex PCR assay. For the multiplex PCR, a mixture combining 60 forward primers for TCR Vbeta segments and 13 reverse primers for TCR Jbeta segments was used. The CDR3 region of rearranged TCR beta genes was amplified from genomic DNA with a multiplex PCR assay. Amplified TCR beta libraries were sequenced as 87-base-pair reads on the Illumina HiSeq System. The paper's processing steps were these. Across the 666 repertoires, a later analysis counted tens of millions of unique TCR beta chains, some 11 million of which were shared by at least two donors. To remove PCR and sequencing errors, raw reads were error-corrected and collapsed into unique sequences using a nearest-neighbor algorithm that merged closely related sequences. CDR3 sequences were aligned to IMGT reference sequences to assign V, D and J gene segments. For a sequence to be retained, at least a six-nucleotide match to both a V gene segment and a J gene segment was required. Rearrangements were classified as productive when the CDR3 lacked stop codons and remained in frame with V and J, and all other rearrangements were classified as non-productive. Following IMGT convention, CDR3 was defined as the stretch from the second conserved V-encoded cysteine to the conserved J-encoded phenylalanine. The earlier analysis of some 600 of the donors excluded sequences that lacked an unambiguous match to a single V gene segment. In an earlier analysis of around 590 of the donors, a V segment was called functional when productive rearrangements were above 56.7%, and segregating when the standard deviation between donors exceeded 5%. To diagnose cytomegalovirus status from the catalog of TCR beta chain sequences, a statistical classification framework was built. A later analysis assigned V and J genes by comparing TCR nucleotide sequences with IMGT/GENE-DB human TR gene sequences. Using the TCRdist pipeline, a later analysis assigned CDR3 sequences along with most-parsimonious VDJ recombination scenarios. In a later analysis, every TCR beta chain was defined by the combination of its CDR3 amino acid sequence and its V-gene family, and reads without a unique V-gene family were dropped. To address suspected cross-contamination and a sequencing artifact, a later analysis removed several hundred highly shared, low-generation-probability nucleotide sequences. A later analysis calculated a clonal expansion index for each public chain from normalized within-repertoire ranks of inferred template counts. Generation probabilities in a later analysis came from a VDJ recombination model fitted to out-of-frame rearrangements, and those results were checked against IGoR. Hypergeometric tests were used in a later analysis to score TCR-TCR, TCR-HLA and TCR-CMV co-occurrence, with a repertoire-size bias correction applied to the TCR pairs. In a later analysis, false discovery rates were estimated by permuting HLA or CMV assignments 20 times. A later analysis grouped co-occurring TCRs with DBSCAN, adding TCRdist sequence similarity when clustering within HLA-allele-positive subsets. For co-occurrence clustering, repertoires with fewer than 30,000 or more than 120,000 public chains were excluded, along with a handful of repertoires with anomalous nucleotide sharing. TCRdb provides this immuneACCESS table in a form limited to in-frame rearrangements. Some clones are lacking; in checked studies, under half of them reflect an unresolved V gene, and why the rest are absent is not known. V and J calls and clone size are those listed in that table; D and trimming were worked out from the DNA. The sample contains under 130,000 clones, roughly three quarters of them found a single time. In total, the top ten clones hold roughly 3% of the sample.

V is pared back by 0 bases and J by 7 bases, with 18 bases lying between the germline termini. CDR1 and CDR2 are drawn from the germline V gene: SQVTM, ANQGSEA. The CDR3 sequence holds 16 residues, the cysteine and phenylalanine included. Only CDR3 DNA is held: 48 bases, read in frame from base 1. In total, 666 healthy bone marrow donors made up the cohort. At the time of sampling, every cohort member was nominally healthy, though immune exposures that went unrecorded were likely present. The donor was CMV seronegative and was included in the group of 352 seronegative cohort members. A peripheral blood sample was collected from each donor, and TCR beta sequencing was performed on peripheral blood mononuclear cells. The Qiagen DNeasy Blood Extraction Kit was used to extract genomic DNA from the blood cell samples. This clone has only one observation. Its antigen is currently not known. Base qualities are not recorded, but no much larger clone differs from it by a single base.

The sequence came from a man aged 25 to 40 in good health and CMV-seronegative. The chain is assembled from TRBV29-1 and TRBJ2-2, and TRBD2 may be the D gene, going by 8 matching bases. Sequencing was performed on PBMCs. The nucleotide sequence reads TGCAGCGTTGAAGATACGGGAGGGGGCAAGGTCGGGGAGCTGTTTTTT. It translates to CSVEDTGGGKVGELFF.